These T cell receptor beta chains were read from a single sample in a study of shared clonotypes between healthy human individuals. Data came from immunoSEQ multiplex PCR; TCRdb stores just in-frame clones and leaves some out. Found here are millions of clones, 85% to 95% of them singletons; the top ten hold under 2%. Sequencing was done on a sample of naive CD8+ T cells from PBMCs. The receptors were sampled from a man younger than 30 in good health. Some clones in this sample may be carry-over from other donors' samples. Each CDR3 is given with its conserved first and last residue. The order of the fields is clone size, V gene, J gene, D gene, CDR3 DNA, CDR3 protein. A D gene is named only where the DNA matches it firmly. Clone size is stated in some rows and not others, as once, few, many or a class when expanded.

>.|TRBV5-6|TRBJ2-5|.
TGTGCCAGCAGCTTCGGTGAGACCCAGTACTTC
CASSFGETQYF
>.|TRBV9|TRBJ2-6|.
TGTGCCAGCAGCGTAGATGACGATGGGGCAGTTTACCCCCCTGGGGCCAACGTCCTGACTTTC
CASSVDDDGAVYPPGANVLTF
>.|TRBV7-6|TRBJ2-5|.
TGTGCCAGCAGCCCCACCCCGACTAGTTACAAAGAGACCCAGTACTTC
CASSPTPTSYKETQYF
>.|TRBV29-1|TRBJ2-7|.
TGCAGCGTTATGAGCAGGTCCTCGGGCGAGCAGTACTTC
CSVMSRSSGEQYF
>.|TRBV27|TRBJ2-7|.
TGTGCCAGCAGTCCTTCAACAGGGACTAAGACCTACGAGCAGTACTTC
CASSPSTGTKTYEQYF
>.|TRBV9|TRBJ2-1|TRBD1
TGTGCCAGCAGCGTAGATGGGACAGGGGTTTACAATGAGCAGTTCTTC
CASSVDGTGVYNEQFF
>.|TRBV9|TRBJ2-7|TRBD1
TGTGCCAGCAGCGGCGGACAGGACGGATACTACGAGCAGTACTTC
CASSGGQDGYYEQYF
>.|TRBV4-3|TRBJ1-2|.
TGCGCCAGCAGCCAAGATCGATTAGGCTCGGGGGGCTACACCTTC
CASSQDRLGSGGYTF
>.|TRBV18|TRBJ1-2|.
TGTGCCAGCTCACCACTACCTTTACCAGGGAAGGATGGCTACACCTTC
CASSPLPLPGKDGYTF
>few|TRBV30|TRBJ1-1|.
TGTGCCTGGACAAGGGGGAACACTGAAGCTTTCTTT
CAWTRGNTEAFF
>.|TRBV29-1|TRBJ2-7|TRBD2
TGCAGCGTTAGGGGCGGGAGTGCCTACGAGCAGTACTTC
CSVRGGSAYEQYF
>.|TRBV5-1|TRBJ2-7|TRBD2
TGCGCCAGCAGCGCGGACTTACTAGCGGGAGCGATGTACGAGCAGTACTTC
CASSADLLAGAMYEQYF
>.|TRBV10-3|TRBJ2-7|.
TGTGCCATCAGTGAGTCGGGGCCGGGGGCAACCTACGAGCAGTACTTC
CAISESGPGATYEQYF
>.|TRBV6-1|TRBJ2-7|.
TGTGCCAGCAAGTCTGGACGGATCGGGGAGCAGTACTTC
CASKSGRIGEQYF
>.|TRBV11-2|TRBJ2-1|.
TGTGCCAGCAGCCCCCCAGGCAATGAGCAGTTCTTC
CASSPPGNEQFF
>.|TRBV7-2|TRBJ2-2|.
TGTGCCAGCAGCCGACTGGAACCCCCCGGGGAGCTGTTTTTT
CASSRLEPPGELFF
>once|TRBV4-3|TRBJ1-2|TRBD1
TGCGCCAGCAGCCCCGGGACAGGAACTAACTATGGCTACACCTTC
CASSPGTGTNYGYTF
>once|TRBV7-9|TRBJ1-3|.
TGTGCCAGCAGCTCGGGACCGTCATTCTCTGGAAACACCATATATTTT
CASSSGPSFSGNTIYF
>.|TRBV30|TRBJ2-2|TRBD1
TGTGCCTGGAGTGTAGAGGTTCTAGGACAGGGAAGACCCGGGGAGCTGTTTTTT
CAWSVEVLGQGRPGELFF
>.|TRBV27|TRBJ2-7|TRBD2
TGTGCCAGCAGTTTATCGAAGGCGGGAGGGCGGTATGAAGAGCAGTACTTC
CASSLSKAGGRYEEQYF
>once|TRBV29-1|TRBJ2-7|.
TGCAGCGTGGCGGGACAGAGCCCCTTGGGCTCCTACGAGCAGTACTTC
CSVAGQSPLGSYEQYF
>.|TRBV5-1|TRBJ2-1|.
TGCGCCAGCAGCTTGGAGCCCCGAGGGTCCTACAATGAGCAGTTCTTC
CASSLEPRGSYNEQFF
>.|TRBV28|TRBJ2-5|.
TGTGCCAGCAGTCGAAGGGACATCCAAGAGACCCAGTACTTC
CASSRRDIQETQYF
>.|TRBV7-9|TRBJ2-1|TRBD1
TGTGGTTCGGGACAGGCGGGGTACAATGAGCAGTTCTTC
CGSGQAGYNEQFF
>.|TRBV25-1|TRBJ2-5|.
TGTGCCAGCAGTGAGAAGGGAGGCTCTCGGACCCAGTACTTC
CASSEKGGSRTQYF
>.|TRBV4-1|TRBJ2-1|TRBD2
TGCGCCAGCAGCCCCCTGGCGGGACTAGCGGGCAATGAGCAGTTCTTC
CASSPLAGLAGNEQFF
>.|TRBV27|TRBJ2-7|.
TGTGCCAGCAGGCGTGAGGGGGGTACCTACGAGCAGTACTTC
CASRREGGTYEQYF
>.|TRBV4-2|TRBJ2-7|.
TGTGCCAGCAGCCAAGGGAAAAGTAGGGTATACGAGCAGTACTTC
CASSQGKSRVYEQYF
>.|TRBV19|TRBJ1-4|.
TGTGCCAGTAGTTCTAGGCCCGGGGGGACTGAAAAACTGTTTTTT
CASSSRPGGTEKLFF
>.|TRBV30|TRBJ1-2|.
TGTGCCTGGGAGGGGCGGCTTCACTATGGCTACACCTTC
CAWEGRLHYGYTF
>.|TRBV15|TRBJ2-7|TRBD1
TGTGCCACCAGCAGCCGCGACAGGGTTGGCGAGCAGTACTTC
CATSSRDRVGEQYF
>.|TRBV27|TRBJ2-7|TRBD2
TGTGCCAGCAGTCCGAGCGGGAGCTACGAGCAGTACTTC
CASSPSGSYEQYF
>.|TRBV27|TRBJ1-2|.
TGTGCCAGCAGTTTCGGGCCCTCTTATGGCTACACCTTC
CASSFGPSYGYTF
>.|TRBV27|TRBJ2-7|.
TGTGCCAGCAGTTTATCCTGGCGCGGTATGTACGAGCAGTACTTC
CASSLSWRGMYEQYF
>.|TRBV10-3|TRBJ1-1|TRBD1
TGTGCCATTGGACAGGGGGCGAACACTGAAGCTTTCTTT
CAIGQGANTEAFF
>.|TRBV11-2|TRBJ1-4|.
TGTGCCAGCAGCTTGCAGGGAGCGACGGATGAAAAACTGTTTTTT
CASSLQGATDEKLFF